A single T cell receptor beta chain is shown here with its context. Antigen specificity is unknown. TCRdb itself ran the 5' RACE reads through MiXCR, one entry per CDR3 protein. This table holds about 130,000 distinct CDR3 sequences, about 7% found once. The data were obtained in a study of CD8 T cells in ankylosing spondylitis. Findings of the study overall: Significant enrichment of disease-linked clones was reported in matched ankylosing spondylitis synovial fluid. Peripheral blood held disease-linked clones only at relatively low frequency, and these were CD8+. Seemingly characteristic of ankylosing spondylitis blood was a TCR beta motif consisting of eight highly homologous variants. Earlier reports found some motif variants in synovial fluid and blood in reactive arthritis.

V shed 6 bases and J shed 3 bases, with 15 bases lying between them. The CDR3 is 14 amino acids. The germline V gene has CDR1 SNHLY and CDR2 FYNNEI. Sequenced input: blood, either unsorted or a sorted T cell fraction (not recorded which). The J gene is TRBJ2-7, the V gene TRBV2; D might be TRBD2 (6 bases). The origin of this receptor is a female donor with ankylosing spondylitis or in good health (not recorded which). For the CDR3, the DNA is TGTGCCAGCAGGGGGCCCACGGGACTCTACGAGCAGTACTTC. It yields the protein CASRGPTGLYEQYF.